This TCR beta chain was documented in a study of blood T cell repertoires in COVID-19. In the study overall: PBMCs, B-cell-depleted T cells, or T cells were the source of the cDNA or gDNA that made up the material.

In the authors' workflow: Counts of nucleated cells, estimated from reference gene primer amplification, were obtained. Only in-frame clones appear in the TCRdb table, and some are missing; sequencing was by immunoSEQ multiplex PCR. The V and J calls and clone size come from that table; D and trimming were worked out from the DNA. The sample carries about 180,000 clones, 85% to 90% recorded once. Each participant's cohort was designated according to participant-reported clinical history. CDR3 length equals 14 residues. The V gene's germline CDR1 is SGHRS and CDR2 YFSETQ. The V gene lost 0 bases and the J gene lost 5 bases, with 11 bases spanning the gap.

The sample consisted of PBMCs or T cells enriched from blood (not recorded which). V usage is TRBV5-1 and J usage is TRBJ2-5; a possible D gene is TRBD2 (6 bases). The TCR originated in a man in his forties or fifties who had recovered from COVID-19. The DNA of the CDR3 is TGCGCCAGCAGCTTGGAGCCCGGAGGGGAGACCCAGTACTTC. Its translation is CASSLEPGGETQYF.